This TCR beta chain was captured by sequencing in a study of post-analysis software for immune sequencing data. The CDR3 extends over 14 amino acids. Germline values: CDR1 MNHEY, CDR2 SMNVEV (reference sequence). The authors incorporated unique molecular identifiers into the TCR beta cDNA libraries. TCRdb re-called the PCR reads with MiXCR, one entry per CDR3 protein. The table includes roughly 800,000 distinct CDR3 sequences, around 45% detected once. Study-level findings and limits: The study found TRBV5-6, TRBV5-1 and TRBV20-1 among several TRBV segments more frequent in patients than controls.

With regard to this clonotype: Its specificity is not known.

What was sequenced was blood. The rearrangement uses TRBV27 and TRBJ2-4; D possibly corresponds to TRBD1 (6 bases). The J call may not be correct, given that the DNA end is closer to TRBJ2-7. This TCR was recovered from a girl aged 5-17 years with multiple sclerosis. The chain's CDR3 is CASSLSVRGREQYF. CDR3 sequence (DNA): TGTGCCAGCAGTTTATCGGTCAGGGGCCGCGAGCAGTACTTC.